This TCR beta chain is from a study of identical twins (dated by TCRdb to the mid-2010s). General notes on the study: TCR alpha and beta repertoires from monozygotic twins, unrelated adults of various ages and cord blood were deep-sequenced to test whether fetal clonotypes persist. Replicate twin experiments were performed at different times using different library preparation protocols to rule out contamination. The research as a whole found: Because the same donors could not be followed over many years, the conclusions relied on cross-sectional statistical analysis. Fewer insertions were carried by abundant cord blood beta clonotypes; a weaker similar trend was observed in young adult naive repertoires, while no such trend was observed in memory repertoires. In monozygotic twins, recombination models systematically underestimated out-of-frame TCR alpha sharing, but the models matched the sharing seen between unrelated individuals. Zero-insertion analyses could be partly confounded by invariant T cells such as MAIT and iNKT, although diverse VJ usage argued against such confounding for most clonotypes. A weaker excess of twin sharing was found in beta out-of-frame sequences because the signal-to-noise ratio was lowered by fewer shared sequences. Compared with coincidental sharing between unrelated individuals, out-of-frame TCR alpha sequences shared between twins showed an excess of sequences with low generation probability.

The germline V gene gives CDR1 as SNHLY and CDR2 as FYNNEI. Here V drops 2 bases and J drops 3 bases, and the junction holds 5 bases not matched to any gene. The CDR3 spans 16 residues, from the cysteine through the phenylalanine. Only CDR3 DNA is held: 48 bases, read in frame from base 1. Only healthy Caucasian donors were included. The twin cohort consisted of three pairs of female monozygotic twins, all aged roughly 18 to 29 years. Using Miltenyi CD45RO+ enrichment and human naive T-cell isolation kits, memory (CD45RO+) and naive T cells were isolated from PBMC. A word on this clonotype: Its target antigen remains unknown. Base quality data are lacking; no much larger clone is found one base away.

The library was generated by 5' RACE. Sequencing used an Illumina HiSeq 2000. Template switching introduced a universal primer binding site; the final cDNA contained a unique molecular identifier, enabling accurate counting of TCR cDNA molecules. First-strand cDNA for TCR alpha and beta chains was synthesized from specific primers in the conserved constant-segment region. To control for contamination, every cDNA library was double barcoded, receiving both a SMART-Mk sample barcode and Illumina barcodes. TruSeq adapter sequences, together with Illumina sample barcodes, were added in two successive PCR steps. The TCR alpha and beta cDNA libraries were sequenced on the Illumina HiSeq platform using custom primers. In the original analysis: MiGEC processed the raw reads to extract unique molecular identifiers, while MiXCR was used to determine the CDR3 positions. Recombination models were inferred per individual with the repgenHMM and IGoR tools using an EM algorithm. Shared clonotypes were analyzed with the tcR package in R, and sharing was normalized by the product of cloneset sizes. To study raw recombination free of thymic and clonal selection effects, out-of-frame nonproductive sequences were analyzed. The public reads were quality trimmed at Q25 with fastp and then assembled into clones with MiXCR by TCRdb, keeping productive beta chains. Rows merge per CDR3 protein into single entries with the most common DNA and genes. The V and J calls come from TCRdb's annotation, not from the publication. In all, the sample holds hundreds of thousands of distinct CDR3 sequences, and 5.5% to 7% of those were seen once. In total, the top ten clones hold about 3.6% of the sample.

The sample also formed part of further work on yellow fever vaccine responses in identical twins. As the second paper documents: According to the authors, in identical twins the way T cells responded to vaccination appeared partly convergent and partly personalized. In identical twins, the study followed T cell clones that responded to the vaccine with precision.

The chain links TRBV2 with TRBJ2-3, with 10 central nucleotides matching TRBD1. The receptor was isolated from a woman in her late teens or twenties in good health. Sequencing was carried out using memory (CD45RO+) T cells sorted from blood. The cell subset or site tag for this specimen amounts to: CD45RO+ enriched T cells. This receptor has the CDR3 CASSEFDRGRTDTQYF. The DNA sequence follows: TGTGCCAGCAGTGAATTTGACAGGGGGCGGACAGATACGCAGTATTTT.